The 25 T cell receptor beta chains presented below share a single source sample, sequenced in a study of blood T cell repertoires in COVID-19. The table came from immunoSEQ multiplex PCR; TCRdb's copy has only in-frame clones and leaves some out. Of approximately 150,000 clones in the sample, approximately 90% were seen once. The sequenced sample consisted of peripheral blood. All receptors come from a man younger than 30 with COVID-19, enrolled during active disease.

The CDR3 nucleotides are TGTGCCAGCAGTGGACGGGACAGGGGGCGGACCGGGGAGCTGTTTTTT. Its protein is CASSGRDRGRTGELFF. This chain links TRBV27 with TRBJ2-2, with 12 bases that match TRBD1. The CDR3 covers 16 residues. The V segment lost 5 bases and the J segment 5 bases; nucleotides outside the gene matches: 6. CDR1 and CDR2 (germline): MNHEY, SMNVEV (reference sequence).

The rearrangement joins TRBV5-1 to TRBJ2-7, with D possibly TRBD1 on 7 matching bases. The germline CDR1 and CDR2 sequences are SGHRS and YFSETQ. The germline V and J ends were trimmed by 5 bases and 0 bases, with 24 bases remaining between them. The CDR3 sequence is 18 residues long. The CDR3 reads CASSQGGSGGFPSYEQYF. The CDR3 bases are TGCGCCAGCAGTCAGGGGGGTAGCGGCGGATTCCCCTCCTACGAGCAGTACTTC.

This chain joins TRBV5-5 and TRBJ2-1; 8 bases agree with TRBD2. V trimming: 0 bases; J trimming: 8 bases; junction bases outside the gene matches: 10. Germline values: CDR1 SGHKS, CDR2 YYEKEE (reference sequence). The CDR3 length is 16 residues. The CDR3 is CASSLGLAGAFDEQFF. CDR3 nucleotides: TGTGCCAGCAGCTTGGGGCTAGCGGGTGCTTTCGATGAGCAGTTCTTC.

This clone was picked up one time. The gene calls are TRBV11-2 and TRBJ2-7; 11 nucleotides align to TRBD1. The germline V gene encodes CDR1 SGHAT and CDR2 FQNNGV. The CDR3 runs to 15 residues. The V segment lost 3 bases and the J segment 1 base; nucleotides outside the gene matches: 2. This chain's CDR3 is CASSLGQGVSYEQYF. DNA of the CDR3: TGTGCCAGCAGCTTGGGACAGGGGGTTTCCTACGAGCAGTACTTC.

The chain uses TRBV2 and TRBJ1-4; 12 nucleotides line up with TRBD1. V was clipped by 7 bases and J by 4 bases; unmatched bases: 10. Germline-derived CDR1 and CDR2 are SNHLY and FYNNEI. The CDR3 totals 17 residues. The CDR3 loop reads CASIGTGGALGNEKLFF. CDR3 in DNA: TGTGCCAGCATCGGGACAGGGGGCGCCCTGGGTAATGAAAAACTGTTTTTT.

This sequence joins TRBV7-2 and TRBJ2-1, with TRBD2 matching 9 bases. The length of the CDR3 is 14 residues. The ends lost 4 bases at V and 8 bases at J; junction bases unmatched: 6. Germline V lookup: CDR1 SGHTA, CDR2 FQGNSA. CDR3: CASSSRAGGYEQFF. As DNA, the CDR3 is TGTGCCAGCAGCTCCAGAGCGGGAGGCTATGAGCAGTTCTTC.

The chain couples TRBV3-1 (or the pseudogene TRBV3-2) to TRBJ1-3; the D gene is possibly TRBD1 (6 bases). Trimming left V 4 bases short and J 5 bases short, with 15 bases between. Germline CDR1 LGHDT, CDR2 YNNKEL (reference sequence). CDR3 length equals 15 residues. The CDR3 sequence is CASSPTPTGRNTIYF. The CDR3 nucleotides read TGTGCCAGCAGCCCGACACCTACAGGGAGAAACACCATATATTTT.

The chain carries TRBV13 and TRBJ2-5; tentatively, D is TRBD2 (6 bases). CDR3 size: 12 residues. Trimming took off 4 bases at V and 5 bases at J, with 8 bases between the two ends. Germline CDR1 reads PRHDT; CDR2 reads FYEKMQ (reference sequence). Written as DNA, the CDR3 is TGTGCCAGCAGCTCGGGGGTGGAGACCCAGTACTTC. This codes for CASSSGVETQYF.

The V and J genes are TRBV27 and TRBJ2-2; 10 bases line up with TRBD1. The CDR3 totals 17 residues. Trimming cost V 3 bases and J 0 bases; bases outside gene matches: 4. In germline, CDR1 is MNHEY, CDR2 SMNVEV (reference sequence). The CDR3 DNA follows: TGTGCCAGCAGTTTGGGACAGGGGCGATCGAACACCGGGGAGCTGTTTTTT. Its translation is CASSLGQGRSNTGELFF.

This clone was counted once. The rearrangement links TRBV5-5 to TRBJ1-3, with D unresolved. V lost 4 bases and J lost 5, with 10 bases in between. Per germline, CDR1 SGHKS and CDR2 YYEKEE (reference sequence). The CDR3 spans 13 residues. The CDR3 spells CASSLTGRNTIYF. CDR3 DNA sequence: TGTGCCAGCAGCCTGACGGGGAGAAACACCATATATTTT.

This clone showed up just a few times. The sample contains more than one DNA sequence encoding this CDR3. The V call is TRBV9, the J call TRBJ2-2; D is ambiguous. The V gene's germline CDR1 is SGDLS and CDR2 YYNGEE. There are 14 residues in the CDR3. Trimming took off 0 bases at V and 2 bases at J, with 5 bases between the two ends. The CDR3 spells CASSVGLNTGELFF. The CDR3 DNA is TGTGCCAGCAGCGTAGGTCTAAACACCGGGGAGCTGTTTTTT.

The chain links TRBV7-9 to TRBJ1-2; D is ambiguous. Germline values: CDR1 SEHNR, CDR2 FQNEAQ (reference sequence). The CDR3 has 14 residues. The germline V and J ends were trimmed by 6 bases and 7 bases, with 18 bases remaining between them. Here the CDR3 DNA reads TGTGCCAGCAGTCCAACCCACATAATACGTGGCTACACCTTC. Amino acids: CASSPTHIIRGYTF.

CDR3 coding DNA: TGTGCCAGCAGTCCCCGGACTAGCGGGAGACGGACGGACACCGGGGAGCTGTTTTTT. This gives the protein CASSPRTSGRRTDTGELFF. The rearrangement links TRBV6-2 or TRBV6-3 to TRBJ2-2; 13 bases agree with TRBD2. Germline V gene data show CDR1 as MNHEY and CDR2 as SVGEGT. The V and J ends lost 5 bases and 3 bases, in that order; junction bases with no gene match: 12. The CDR3 loop spans 19 amino acids.

The chain couples TRBV7-9 to TRBJ1-5; D possibly corresponds to TRBD1 (5 bases). The V end lost 4 bases, the J end lost 2 bases, and 18 bases lay between the germline ends. Per germline, CDR1 SEHNR and CDR2 FQNEAQ (reference sequence). The CDR3 has 17 residues. Written as DNA, the CDR3 is TGTGCCAGCAGCTCCTCGGTCAGGGAAGGGGGCAATCAGCCCCAGCATTTT. Protein: CASSSSVREGGNQPQHF.

This clone showed up just once. The chain carries TRBV4-3 and TRBJ1-2, with D tentatively TRBD1 (5 bases). V was trimmed by 2 bases and J by 3 bases, leaving 10 bases between them. In germline, CDR1 is LGHNA, CDR2 YSLEER. This CDR3 has 14 amino acids. The CDR3 sequence is CASSQSRVDYGYTF. In DNA, the CDR3 is TGCGCCAGCAGCCAATCCAGGGTAGACTATGGCTACACCTTC.

V usage is TRBV20-1 and J usage is TRBJ2-3; D not certain. Trimming took 3 bases from V and 0 from J, leaving 13 bases between them. The CDR3 sequence is 15 residues long. Germline V gene lookup returns CDR1 DFQATT and CDR2 SNEGSKA (reference sequence). In DNA form, the CDR3 reads TGCAGTGCTAGTCTGGCGGTAACTAGCACAGATACGCAGTATTTT. Its translation is CSASLAVTSTDTQYF.

The chain is built from TRBV10-3 and TRBJ1-2; D gene uncertain. V was clipped by 7 bases and J by 0 bases, with 9 bases between them. Germline V lookup: CDR1 ENHRY, CDR2 SYGVKD. The CDR3 length is 13 residues. The CDR3 nucleotides read TGTGCCATCACCGTGACACCTAACTATGGCTACACCTTC. Protein: CAITVTPNYGYTF.

The genes are TRBV5-6 and TRBJ1-1; D remains ambiguous. The CDR3 length is 18 residues. Between the trimmed V and J ends, which lost 3 bases and 8 bases, there was a span of 29 bases. CDR1 and CDR2 (germline): SGHDT, YYEEEE. CDR3 in amino acids: CASSYRLNSRRGGWEAFF. The CDR3 DNA reads as TGTGCCAGCAGCTATCGTCTCAACTCAAGGCGAGGAGGTTGGGAAGCTTTCTTT.

The V call is TRBV18, the J call TRBJ1-1; D is undetermined. CDR3 length equals 14 residues. Trimming pared 2 bases from V and 1 base from J, leaving 8 bases between. In germline, CDR1 is KGHSH, CDR2 LQKENI. The CDR3 sequence is CASSPSSPNTEAFF. The CDR3 DNA is TGTGCCAGCTCACCATCCTCTCCGAACACTGAAGCTTTCTTT.

In this sample, this clone turned up once. V and J are TRBV7-8 and TRBJ2-1; maybe TRBD2 (6 bases). Trimming removed 4 bases at V and 0 bases at J, with 13 bases between. The CDR3 is made up of 16 amino acids. CDR1 SGHVS and CDR2 FQNEAQ come from the germline V gene. The CDR3 loop reads CASSSPLASSYNEQFF. The CDR3 DNA is TGTGCCAGCAGCTCCCCCCTAGCGTCCTCCTACAATGAGCAGTTCTTC.

CDR3: CASSLAAGLIYEQYF. In DNA form, the CDR3 reads TGTGCCAGCAGCTTAGCGGCTGGACTAATCTACGAGCAGTACTTC. The chain combines TRBV7-2 with TRBJ2-7, with D possibly matching TRBD2 (6 bases). V was clipped by 0 bases and J by 3 bases, with 12 bases between them. Germline CDR1 reads SGHTA; CDR2 reads FQGNSA. The CDR3 length is 15 residues.

J is TRBJ1-4 and V is TRBV19, with 7 bases identical to TRBD1. The CDR3 has 15 amino acids. V lost 3 bases and J lost 7; bases outside the gene matches: 8. Per germline, CDR1 LNHDA and CDR2 SQIVND (reference sequence). The CDR3 region is CASSIWNRGTEKLFF. As DNA, the CDR3 is TGTGCCAGTAGTATCTGGAACAGGGGTACTGAAAAACTGTTTTTT.

This chain connects TRBV19 to TRBJ2-1; 7 bases map to TRBD2. The CDR3 extends over 13 amino acids. Germline V gene data show CDR1 as LNHDA and CDR2 as SQIVND (reference sequence). V was pared by 3 bases and J by 11 bases, with 7 bases of the junction left unmatched. In DNA form, the CDR3 reads TGTGCCAGTAGTATCTCCCCTAGCGGAAAGCAGTTCTTC. Its translation: CASSISPSGKQFF.

In this sample, this clone turned up once. The J gene is TRBJ2-5, the V gene TRBV19; D might be TRBD2 (5 bases). The ends were cut back, 0 bases at V and 5 bases at J, with 10 bases in the middle. The CDR3 runs to 14 residues. Germline V gene data show CDR1 as LNHDA and CDR2 as SQIVND (reference sequence). Written as DNA, the CDR3 is TGTGCCAGTAGTATAGAACCGGGGTTGGAGACCCAGTACTTC. This gives the protein CASSIEPGLETQYF.

This chain joins TRBV29-1 and TRBJ1-1, with 7 bases that match TRBD1. CDR3 size: 15 residues. Trimming at V came to 2 bases and at J to 2 bases, leaving 8 bases not matched to a gene. The V gene's germline CDR1 is SQVTM and CDR2 ANQGSEA. CDR3 residues: CSVEPRDSFNTEAFF. Written as DNA, the CDR3 is TGCAGCGTTGAACCCCGGGACAGCTTTAACACTGAAGCTTTCTTT.